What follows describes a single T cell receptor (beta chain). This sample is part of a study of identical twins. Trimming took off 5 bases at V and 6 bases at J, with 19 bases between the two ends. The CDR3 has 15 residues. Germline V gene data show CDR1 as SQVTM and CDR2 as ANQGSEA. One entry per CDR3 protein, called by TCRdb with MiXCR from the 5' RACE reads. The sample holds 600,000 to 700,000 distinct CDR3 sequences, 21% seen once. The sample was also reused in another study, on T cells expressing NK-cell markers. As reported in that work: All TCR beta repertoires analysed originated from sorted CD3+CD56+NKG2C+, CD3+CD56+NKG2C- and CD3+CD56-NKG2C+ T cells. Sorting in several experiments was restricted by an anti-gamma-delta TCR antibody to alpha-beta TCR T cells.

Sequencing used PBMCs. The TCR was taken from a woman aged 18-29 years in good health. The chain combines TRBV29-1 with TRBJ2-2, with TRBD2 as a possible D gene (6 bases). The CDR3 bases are TGCAGCGTTCAGAAGACCCCGGGAGAGTCCGGGGAGCTGTTTTTT. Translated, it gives CSVQKTPGESGELFF.